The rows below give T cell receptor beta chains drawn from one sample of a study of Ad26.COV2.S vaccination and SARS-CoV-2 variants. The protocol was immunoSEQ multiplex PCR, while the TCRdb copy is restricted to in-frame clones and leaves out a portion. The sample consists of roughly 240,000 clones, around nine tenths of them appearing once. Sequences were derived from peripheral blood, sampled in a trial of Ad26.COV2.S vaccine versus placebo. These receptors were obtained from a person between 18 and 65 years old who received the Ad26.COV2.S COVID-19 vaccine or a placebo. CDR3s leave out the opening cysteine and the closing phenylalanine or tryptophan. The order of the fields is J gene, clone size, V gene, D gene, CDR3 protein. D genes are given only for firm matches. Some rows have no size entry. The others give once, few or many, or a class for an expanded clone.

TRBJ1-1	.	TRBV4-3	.	ASRRRGEELNTEAF
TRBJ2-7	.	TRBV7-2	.	ASSLAEGGYYEQY
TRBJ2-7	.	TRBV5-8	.	ASSLSGRGQY
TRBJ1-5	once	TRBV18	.	ASSPGQHSNQPQH
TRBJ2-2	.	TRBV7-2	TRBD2	ASSLLNGGAGGELF
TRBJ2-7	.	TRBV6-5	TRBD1	ASRPGTGYYEQY
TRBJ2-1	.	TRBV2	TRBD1	ASSEGPWTGINEQF
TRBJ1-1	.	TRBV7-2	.	ASSLVAGVNTEAF
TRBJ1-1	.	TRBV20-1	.	SASLRAVAGSRGNTEAF
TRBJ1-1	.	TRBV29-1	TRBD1	SVERQPGQGDTEAF
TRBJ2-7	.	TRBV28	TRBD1	ASRGQGRSYEQY
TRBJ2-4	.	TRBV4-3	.	ASSQGTQGDIQY
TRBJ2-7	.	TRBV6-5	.	ASSLLSPAYEQY
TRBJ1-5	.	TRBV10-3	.	AISESTLTAQPQH
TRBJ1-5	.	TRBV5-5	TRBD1	ASSRTGGNQPQH
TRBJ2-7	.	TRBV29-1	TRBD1	SVVRQGPYEQY
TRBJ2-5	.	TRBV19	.	ASSTLGTSGTQY
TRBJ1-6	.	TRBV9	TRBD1	ASSVSGTGDSPLH
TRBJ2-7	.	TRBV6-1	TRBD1	ASSARGQGRFSEQY
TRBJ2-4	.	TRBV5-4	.	ASSPGLLQNIQY
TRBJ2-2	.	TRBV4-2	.	ASSQDGVGAAANTGELF
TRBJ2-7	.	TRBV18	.	ASSPLTGVLRGNEQY